This T cell receptor (beta chain) was captured by sequencing in a study of cytomegalovirus exposure and HLA in healthy donors. Findings and caveats of the study: In the 95 to 150 validation repertoires, more than 85% of cluster scores exceeded 0, per a later analysis. The listing of 150 to 200 TCR beta chains classed them as cytomegalovirus-associated. Confirmation in vitro established that a few CMV-associated chains were specific for CMV antigens.

The donors were members of the validation cohort comprising about 130 subjects, separate from the approximately 670-subject first cohort. Germline CDR1 is SGHRS and CDR2 is YFSETQ. V was pared by 1 base and J by 2 bases, with 8 bases between. The CDR3 has 14 amino acids. Comment on this clone: Its antigen is not known.

Produced via immunoSEQ multiplex PCR; TCRdb's table is partial and in-frame only. This sample yields about 150,000 clones, of which about 88% are seen a single time; about 2.7% belongs to the top ten. This sequence originates from a young man in good health and CMV-seronegative. V gene TRBV5-1 combines with J gene TRBJ2-3; TRBD2 might be the D (5 bases). Sequences were obtained from PBMCs. CDR3 region: CASSLRTYTDTQYF. CDR3 DNA sequence: TGCGCCAGCAGCTTGAGGACTTACACAGATACGCAGTATTTT.